This TCR beta chain was sequenced during a study of high-grade serous ovarian cancer treatment subgroups. Tumor samples were taken before definitive surgery or chemotherapy. The data were produced by immunoSEQ multiplex PCR, yet TCRdb's version contains in-frame clones alone and is incomplete. This table holds 35,000 to 45,000 clones, around 80% found once. Study findings and constraints: Tumors within one patient showed repertoire similarity of 0.11 to 0.79. Higher neoantigen levels went with greater TCR clonal relatedness. Without spatial data, bulk sequencing limits insight into HGSC tumor diversity.

The CDR3 runs to 14 residues. Germline loops: CDR1 MNHEY, CDR2 SMNVEV (reference sequence). V was trimmed by 5 bases and J by 7 bases, leaving 12 bases between them. Concerning this clone itself: Its antigen remains unknown.

The clonotype comes from a human donor with high-grade serous ovarian cancer. Sequencing was done on a sample of tumor tissue. The chain combines TRBV27 with TRBJ1-6; D not resolved. CDR3 region: CASSDPKLNSPLHF. CDR3 nucleotide sequence: TGTGCCAGCAGTGACCCTAAACTAAATTCACCCCTCCACTTT.